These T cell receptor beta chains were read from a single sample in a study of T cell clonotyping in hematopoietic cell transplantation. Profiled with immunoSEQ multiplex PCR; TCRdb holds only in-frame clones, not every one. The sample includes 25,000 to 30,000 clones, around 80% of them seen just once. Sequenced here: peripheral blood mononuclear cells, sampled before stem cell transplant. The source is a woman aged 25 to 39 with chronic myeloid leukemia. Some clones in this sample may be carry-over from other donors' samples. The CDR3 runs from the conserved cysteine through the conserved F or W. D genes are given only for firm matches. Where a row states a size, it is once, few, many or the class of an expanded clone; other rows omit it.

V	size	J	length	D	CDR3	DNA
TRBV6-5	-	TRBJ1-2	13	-	CASSPRQGGGYTF	TGTGCCAGCAGTCCCCGTCAGGGCGGGGGCTACACCTTC
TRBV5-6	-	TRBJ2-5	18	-	CASSFRRVSGAGQETQYF	TGTGCCAGCAGCTTTCGCAGAGTTTCGGGGGCCGGACAAGAGACCCAGTACTTC
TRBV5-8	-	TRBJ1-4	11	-	CASSLHEKLFF	TGTGCCAGCAGCTTGCATGAAAAACTGTTTTTT
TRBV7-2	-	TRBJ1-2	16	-	CASSLSPQIANYGYTF	TGTGCCAGCAGCCTGTCCCCCCAAATAGCTAACTATGGCTACACCTTC
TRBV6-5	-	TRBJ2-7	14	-	CASSYSMGLYEQYF	TGTGCCAGCAGTTACTCGATGGGATTATACGAGCAGTACTTC
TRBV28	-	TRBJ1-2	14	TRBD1	CASVFQGAIHGYTF	TGTGCCAGCGTTTTCCAGGGGGCGATTCACGGCTACACCTTC
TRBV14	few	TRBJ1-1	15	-	CASSPYQGLNTEAFF	TGTGCCAGCAGCCCCTACCAGGGGTTGAACACTGAAGCTTTCTTT
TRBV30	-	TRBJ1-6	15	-	CAWRGGMERNSPLHF	TGTGCCTGGAGGGGGGGAATGGAAAGGAATTCACCCCTCCACTTT
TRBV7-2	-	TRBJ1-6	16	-	CASSLVGTHPGSPLHF	TGTGCCAGCAGCTTAGTTGGGACCCATCCCGGATCACCCCTCCACTTT
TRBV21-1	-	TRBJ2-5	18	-	CASSKGILEAGVQETQYF	TGTGCCAGCAGCAAAGGGATCCTGGAGGCAGGGGTCCAAGAGACCCAGTACTTC
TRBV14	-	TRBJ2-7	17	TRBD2	CASSQVGRTSGGIEQYF	TGTGCCAGCAGCCAAGTCGGGCGGACTAGCGGGGGTATCGAGCAGTACTTC
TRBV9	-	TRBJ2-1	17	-	CASSVDRGGGSRNEQFF	TGTGCCAGCAGCGTAGACCGGGGTGGGGGATCGCGGAATGAGCAGTTCTTC
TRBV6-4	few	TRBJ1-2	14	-	CASSDYRGGYGYTF	TGTGCCAGCAGTGACTATAGGGGTGGCTATGGCTACACCTTC
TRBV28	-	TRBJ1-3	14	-	CASRGGMFGNTIYF	TGTGCCAGCCGCGGGGGGATGTTCGGGAACACCATATATTTT
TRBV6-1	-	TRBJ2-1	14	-	CASSDTGPRNEQFF	TGTGCCAGCAGCGACACGGGACCGCGCAATGAGCAGTTCTTC
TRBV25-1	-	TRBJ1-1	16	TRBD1	CASSGDRVFGITEAFF	TGTGCCAGCAGTGGGGACAGGGTATTTGGGATCACTGAAGCTTTCTTT
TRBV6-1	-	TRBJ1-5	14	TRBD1	CASTPGQSNQPQHF	TGTGCCAGCACCCCGGGACAGAGCAATCAGCCCCAGCATTTT
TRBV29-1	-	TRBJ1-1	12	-	CSAPLQGTEAFF	TGCAGCGCCCCTCTCCAGGGCACTGAAGCTTTCTTT